The 29 T cell receptor beta chains reported below all come from one sample, sequenced in a study of blood T cell repertoires in COVID-19. Only in-frame clones appear in the TCRdb table, and some are missing; sequencing was by immunoSEQ multiplex PCR. The repertoire holds about 120,000 clones, roughly 89% seen once, with about 3.8% in the top ten. Sequenced: peripheral blood. Source of these receptors: a woman aged 55-70 years with COVID-19, enrolled during active disease.

The V call is TRBV30, the J call TRBJ1-2; tentatively, D is TRBD1 (6 bases). Trimming removed 0 bases from V and 8 bases from J, with 13 bases in between. The germline V gene encodes CDR1 GTSNPN and CDR2 SVGIG (reference sequence). This CDR3 spans 13 amino acids. The CDR3 bases are TGTGCCTGGAGTGTACTCGCAGGGGTAGGCTACACCTTC. Encoded protein: CAWSVLAGVGYTF.

The rearrangement links TRBV3-1 (or the pseudogene TRBV3-2) to TRBJ1-1; D is perhaps TRBD1 (5 bases). The CDR3 loop spans 14 amino acids. The germline V and J ends were trimmed by 1 base and 5 bases, with 11 bases remaining between them. The germline CDR1 and CDR2 sequences are LGHDT and YNNKEL (reference sequence). CDR3 sequence (DNA): TGTGCCAGCAGCCAAGGATCAGGGTATACTGAAGCTTTCTTT. Protein product: CASSQGSGYTEAFF.

This chain uses TRBV5-6 with TRBJ2-1; 8 bases agree with TRBD2. V lost 0 bases and J lost 5; bases outside the gene matches: 4. Germline-derived CDR1 and CDR2 are SGHDT and YYEEEE. The CDR3 spans 15 residues. Here the CDR3 reads CASSLGGLGDNEQFF. In nucleotides, the CDR3 is TGTGCCAGCAGCTTGGGGGGACTAGGCGACAATGAGCAGTTCTTC. The entire variable domain, with the rest obtained from reference TRBV5-6 and TRBJ2-1, is as follows: DAGVTQSPTHLIKTRGQQVTLRCSPKSGHDTVSWYQQALGQGPQFIFQYYEEEERQRGNFPDRFSGHQFPNYSSELNVNALLLGDSALYLCASSLGGLGDNEQFFGPGTRLTVL.

This rearrangement joins TRBV20-1 to TRBJ1-1; TRBD1 agrees at 8 bases. V dropped 6 bases and J dropped 10; count of bases not matched to a gene: 7. The CDR3 length is 11 residues. Germline values: CDR1 DFQATT, CDR2 SNEGSKA (reference sequence). The CDR3 is CSANPDRGAFF. The CDR3 DNA reads TGCAGTGCCAATCCCGACAGGGGAGCTTTCTTT.

The V and J genes are TRBV7-2 and TRBJ2-3; 8 positions agree with TRBD1. The CDR3 spans 15 residues. Germline trimming cut 5 bases from V and 4 bases from J; bases unmatched to any gene: 8. CDR1 and CDR2 from the germline V gene are SGHTA and FQGNSA. The CDR3, as DNA: TGTGCCAGCAGCCGCAGGGACAGGACTTCAGATACGCAGTATTTT. Protein: CASSRRDRTSDTQYF.

The gene calls are TRBV7-2 and TRBJ2-7; possible D gene TRBD2, 6 bases. Per the germline V gene, CDR1 is SGHTA and CDR2 is FQGNSA. CDR3 length: 15 amino acids. Trimming took 1 base from V and 2 from J, leaving 12 bases between them. The CDR3 spells CASSLEGTHPYEQYF. Here the CDR3 DNA reads TGTGCCAGCAGCTTAGAGGGGACTCACCCCTACGAGCAGTACTTC.

This chain connects TRBV7-8 to TRBJ1-5, with D possibly matching TRBD1 (6 bases). V was cut by 4 bases and J by 4 bases, with 11 bases left in between. CDR1 and CDR2 (germline): SGHVS, FQNEAQ. The CDR3 spans 14 residues. The CDR3 reads CASSSGTNNQPQHF. CDR3 DNA sequence: TGTGCCAGCAGCTCCGGGACAAATAATCAGCCCCAGCATTTT.

The chain carries TRBV7-2 and TRBJ1-3; D not resolved. The CDR3 covers 16 residues. In germline, CDR1 is SGHTA, CDR2 FQGNSA. V gave up 5 bases and J gave up 0 bases, with 14 bases separating them. CDR3 DNA sequence: TGTGCCAGCAGCCCACGGACTCAGAGCTCTGGAAACACCATATATTTT. Translation: CASSPRTQSSGNTIYF.

In this sample, this clone turned up a few times. The J gene is TRBJ1-6, the V gene TRBV19; 9 bases line up with TRBD1. CDR3 length: 18 amino acids. The V segment lost 6 bases and the J segment 10 bases; nucleotides outside the gene matches: 19. Germline V CDR1 and CDR2: LNHDA, SQIVND (reference sequence). CDR3: CASRRPNISDRGSSPLHF. The CDR3 nucleotides are TGTGCCAGTAGACGGCCGAATATTTCGGACAGGGGATCATCACCCCTCCACTTT.

The V call is TRBV29-1, the J call TRBJ1-4; tentative D call: TRBD1 (5 bases). The germline V gene has CDR1 SQVTM and CDR2 ANQGSEA. This CDR3 spans 14 amino acids. V gave up 6 bases and J gave up 0 bases, with 11 bases separating them. CDR3 sequence: CSVGGVATNEKLFF. CDR3 nucleotides: TGCAGCGTGGGGGGGGTTGCAACTAATGAAAAACTGTTTTTT.

This rearrangement joins TRBV3-1 (or the pseudogene TRBV3-2) to TRBJ1-5, with D possibly TRBD1 on 5 matching bases. Trimming took 0 bases from V and 5 from J, leaving 8 bases between them. Per the germline V gene, CDR1 is LGHDT and CDR2 is YNNKEL (reference sequence). The CDR3 consists of 14 residues. The CDR3 DNA follows: TGTGCCAGCAGCCAAGATGGGGGGTATCAGCCCCAGCATTTT. Its translation: CASSQDGGYQPQHF.

This clone was recorded only once. This chain joins TRBV3-1 (or the pseudogene TRBV3-2) and TRBJ2-7, with no clear D. The CDR3 length is 16 residues. The germline V gene has CDR1 LGHDT and CDR2 YNNKEL (reference sequence). The ends were cut back, 5 bases at V and 3 bases at J, with 20 bases in the middle. The CDR3 loop reads CASSGRGLVPVYEQYF. In nucleotides, the CDR3 is TGTGCCAGCAGCGGCCGAGGCCTAGTACCCGTCTACGAGCAGTACTTC.

The chain carries TRBV9 and TRBJ2-7, with TRBD2 identical over 7 bases. This CDR3 contains 14 residues. The V segment lost 0 bases and the J segment 3 bases; nucleotides outside the gene matches: 3. From germline, CDR1 is SGDLS and CDR2 YYNGEE. The CDR3 sequence is CASSVGLAVYEQYF. In DNA, the CDR3 is TGTGCCAGCAGCGTAGGGCTAGCGGTCTACGAGCAGTACTTC.

This chain links TRBV3-1 (or the pseudogene TRBV3-2) with TRBJ2-1; 8 bases agree with TRBD2. This CDR3 contains 15 residues. V dropped 7 bases and J dropped 7; count of bases not matched to a gene: 12. From germline, CDR1 is LGHDT and CDR2 YNNKEL (reference sequence). In DNA form, the CDR3 reads TGTGCCAGCACCCTGCCGGGACTAGGATGGAATGAGCAGTTCTTC. Translating gives CASTLPGLGWNEQFF.

This chain joins TRBV7-8 and TRBJ1-1; 7 nucleotides align to TRBD1. J gave up 2 bases and V 5 bases, and 8 bases lay outside the gene matches. Germline loops: CDR1 SGHVS, CDR2 FQNEAQ. This CDR3 spans 15 amino acids. CDR3 sequence: CASSTMTGLNTEAFF. For the CDR3, the DNA is TGTGCCAGCAGCACTATGACAGGGCTCAACACTGAAGCTTTCTTT.

The V gene is TRBV18, the J gene TRBJ2-7; 11 bases map to TRBD2. CDR3 length: 17 amino acids. The ends lost 1 base at V and 2 bases at J; junction bases unmatched: 7. In germline, CDR1 is KGHSH, CDR2 LQKENI. Here the CDR3 reads CASSPLSSGGSTYEQYF. The CDR3 region has the DNA TGTGCCAGCTCACCACTATCTAGCGGGGGGTCCACCTACGAGCAGTACTTC.

The V and J genes are TRBV19 and TRBJ1-5; D ambiguous. With 4 bases removed from V and 0 bases from J, the gap between germline ends came to 10 bases. This CDR3 is built from 15 residues. Germline CDR1 is LNHDA and CDR2 is SQIVND (reference sequence). The CDR3 DNA follows: TGTGCCAGTAGTAGTGGGCATTATAGCAATCAGCCCCAGCATTTT. Translating gives CASSSGHYSNQPQHF.

This rearrangement joins TRBV28 to TRBJ1-5; TRBD1 might be the D (5 bases). Germline V gives CDR1 MDHEN, CDR2 SYDVKM. Trimming took off 2 bases at V and 0 bases at J, with 17 bases between the two ends. The CDR3 runs 18 residues. The DNA of the CDR3 is TGTGCCAGCAGTTTAGGGCAGGGAACCCCTATTAGCAATCAGCCCCAGCATTTT. Its translation: CASSLGQGTPISNQPQHF.

The chain employs TRBV15 and TRBJ2-3, with 11 bases fitting TRBD2. The length of the CDR3 is 19 residues. Germline CDR1 reads LNHNV; CDR2 reads YYDKDF (reference sequence). The ends lost 3 bases at V and 4 bases at J; junction bases unmatched: 15. The CDR3 sequence is CATSSGLAGRIVRPDTQYF. Written as DNA, the CDR3 is TGTGCCACCAGCAGCGGACTAGCGGGCCGCATTGTGAGGCCAGATACGCAGTATTTT.

The chain recombines TRBV5-1 with TRBJ1-1; 8 positions match TRBD1. The length of the CDR3 is 15 residues. After removal of 2 bases from V and 3 bases from J, the junction contained 6 bases not matched to a gene. The germline gives CDR1 SGHRS, CDR2 YFSETQ. As DNA, the CDR3 is TGCGCCAGCAGCTTTACAGGGGGTAGGGACACTGAAGCTTTCTTT. It translates to CASSFTGGRDTEAFF. The whole variable domain, remainder taken from reference TRBV5-1 and TRBJ1-1, is KAGVTQTPRYLIKTRGQQVTLSCSPISGHRSVSWYQQTPGQGLQFLFEYFSETQRNKGNFPGRFSGRQFSNSRSEMNVSTLELGDSALYLCASSFTGGRDTEAFFGQGTRLTVV.

V is TRBV5-1 and J is TRBJ1-5; a weak D match, TRBD1 (5 bases). CDR1 is SGHRS and CDR2 is YFSETQ in the germline V gene. Trimming shortened V by 1 base and J by 6 bases, and 14 bases separated the two germline ends. The CDR3 sequence is 15 residues long. The CDR3 spells CASSLSGGYSQPQHF. The CDR3 DNA is TGCGCCAGCAGCTTGAGCGGGGGGTATTCTCAGCCCCAGCATTTT. The variable domain in full, with the rest retrieved from reference TRBV5-1 and TRBJ1-5, is KAGVTQTPRYLIKTRGQQVTLSCSPISGHRSVSWYQQTPGQGLQFLFEYFSETQRNKGNFPGRFSGRQFSNSRSEMNVSTLELGDSALYLCASSLSGGYSQPQHFGDGTRLSIL.

This chain joins TRBV5-1 and TRBJ2-5, with a tentative D call TRBD2 (5 bases). Germline V lookup: CDR1 SGHRS, CDR2 YFSETQ. This CDR3 comprises 14 residues. V gave up 3 bases and J gave up 5 bases, with 14 bases separating them. CDR3 amino acids: CASSSGPPGETQYF. The CDR3 DNA follows: TGCGCCAGCAGCTCGGGCCCCCCGGGGGAGACCCAGTACTTC.

In this sample, this clone turned up a few times. CDR3 nucleotides: TGTGCCAGCAGTTCTACAGGGCCTAAAGCTTTCTTT. Protein: CASSSTGPKAFF. The V and J genes are TRBV6-6 and TRBJ1-1; D may be TRBD1 (6 bases). V lost 4 bases and J lost 9, with 12 bases in between. CDR3 length equals 12 residues. The germline V gene encodes CDR1 MNHNY and CDR2 SVGAGI (reference sequence).

A few counts support this clone. The chain recombines TRBV5-6 with TRBJ1-3, with D unresolved. Trimming left V 0 bases short and J 0 bases short, with 4 bases between. Germline V lookup: CDR1 SGHDT, CDR2 YYEEEE. This CDR3 spans 14 amino acids. CDR3 loop: CASSLAYSGNTIYF. CDR3 sequence (DNA): TGTGCCAGCAGCTTGGCCTACTCTGGAAACACCATATATTTT.

The V and J genes are TRBV19 and TRBJ1-1, with D possibly being TRBD1 (5 bases). Germline lookup yields CDR1 LNHDA and CDR2 SQIVND (reference sequence). V was clipped by 4 bases and J by 1 base, with 13 bases between them. This CDR3 comprises 15 residues. In DNA form, the CDR3 reads TGTGCCAGTAGTAAACAGGAGACGACGAACACTGAAGCTTTCTTT. Translation: CASSKQETTNTEAFF.

This chain connects TRBV3-1 (or the pseudogene TRBV3-2) to TRBJ1-2; 8 bases align to TRBD1. The CDR3 is 14 residues long. The germline CDR1 and CDR2 sequences are LGHDT and YNNKEL (reference sequence). V gave up 4 bases and J gave up 0 bases; unmatched junction bases: 1. CDR3 protein: CASSPTGANYGYTF. The DNA of the CDR3 is TGTGCCAGCAGCCCGACAGGGGCTAACTATGGCTACACCTTC.

CDR3 coding DNA: TGTGCCAGCAGTCCCCGGACAGGGACGATGGGGACCCAGTACTTC. It translates to CASSPRTGTMGTQYF. This chain joins TRBV2 and TRBJ2-5; 8 bases map to TRBD1. J gave up 7 bases and V 5 bases, and 12 bases lay outside the gene matches. Germline V gene data show CDR1 as SNHLY and CDR2 as FYNNEI. CDR3 length: 15 amino acids.

This clone came up once. The chain couples TRBV7-2 to TRBJ1-2; TRBD1 agrees at 8 bases. The germline gives CDR1 SGHTA, CDR2 FQGNSA. Losses at the gene ends were 5 bases for V and 4 bases for J; bases not matched to a gene: 9. The CDR3 sequence is 15 residues long. CDR3 nucleotides: TGTGCCAGCAGCCCCCCCGGGCAGGGGGCCTATGGCTACACCTTC. Translating gives CASSPPGQGAYGYTF.

The chain couples TRBV15 to TRBJ1-1; 8 positions match TRBD1. Germline V gene sequence: CDR1 LNHNV, CDR2 YYDKDF (reference sequence). The CDR3 is made up of 15 amino acids. J gave up 5 bases and V 1 base, and 6 bases lay outside the gene matches. The CDR3 is CATSRGQGALTEAFF. The CDR3 DNA sequence: TGTGCCACCAGCAGAGGGCAGGGGGCTTTAACTGAAGCTTTCTTT.